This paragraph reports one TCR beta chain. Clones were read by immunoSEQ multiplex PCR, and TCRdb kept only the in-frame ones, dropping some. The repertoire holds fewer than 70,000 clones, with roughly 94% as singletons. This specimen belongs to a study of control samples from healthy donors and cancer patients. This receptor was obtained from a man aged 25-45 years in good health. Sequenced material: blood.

The chain's CDR3 is CASSTYTEAFF. For the CDR3, the DNA is TGTGCCAGTAGTACGTACACTGAAGCTTTCTTT. V and J are TRBV19 and TRBJ1-1; D is ambiguous. There are 11 residues in the CDR3. Germline lookup yields CDR1 LNHDA and CDR2 SQIVND (reference sequence). The V end lost 4 bases, the J end lost 3 bases, and 3 bases lay between the germline ends.